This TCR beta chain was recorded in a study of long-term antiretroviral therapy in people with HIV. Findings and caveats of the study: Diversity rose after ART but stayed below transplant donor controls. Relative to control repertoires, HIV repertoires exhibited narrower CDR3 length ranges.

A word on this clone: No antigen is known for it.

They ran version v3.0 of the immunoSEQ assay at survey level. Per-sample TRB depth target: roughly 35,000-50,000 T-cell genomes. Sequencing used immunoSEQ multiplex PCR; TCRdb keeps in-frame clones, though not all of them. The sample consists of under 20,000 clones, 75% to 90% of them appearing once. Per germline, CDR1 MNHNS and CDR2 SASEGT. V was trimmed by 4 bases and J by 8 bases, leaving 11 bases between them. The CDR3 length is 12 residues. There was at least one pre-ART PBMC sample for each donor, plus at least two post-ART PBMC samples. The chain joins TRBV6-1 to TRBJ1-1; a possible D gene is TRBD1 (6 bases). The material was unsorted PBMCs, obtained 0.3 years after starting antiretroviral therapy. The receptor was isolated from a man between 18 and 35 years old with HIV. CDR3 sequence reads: CASSGYREEAFF. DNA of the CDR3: TGTGCCAGCAGTGGCTACAGGGAAGAAGCTTTCTTT.